This T cell receptor beta chain came from a study of memory CD4+ T cells and cytomegalovirus serostatus. The CDR3 runs 16 residues. CDR1 LGHNA and CDR2 YSLEER come from the germline V gene. With V trimmed by 5 bases and J by 3 bases, 6 bases remained unmatched. The method was immunoSEQ multiplex PCR; TCRdb's version includes in-frame clones alone and lacks a portion of them. Of under 75,000 clones listed, over 70% are singletons. The sort gate was single viable CD3+CD4+CD8-CD45RO+ cells for memory CD4+ T cells. The sequencing input was memory CD4+ T cells from blood. The J gene is TRBJ2-7, the V gene TRBV4-3, with TRBD2 identical over 14 bases. This TCR came from an adult in good health and CMV-seronegative. Some clones in this sample may be carry-over from other donors' samples. In nucleotides, the CDR3 is TGCGCCAGCAGCGCCGGACTAGCGGGAGGTGGCTACGAGCAGTACTTC. This sequence encodes CASSAGLAGGGYEQYF.